The 9 T cell receptor beta chains below all came from one sample that was sequenced in a study of cytomegalovirus exposure and HLA in healthy donors. Assay used: immunoSEQ multiplex PCR; TCRdb lists only in-frame clones, some missing. The repertoire consists of about 120,000 clones, with roughly 88% occurring once and the leading ten covering under 6.5%. The source material was PBMCs. Source of these receptors: a woman aged 18-35 years in good health and CMV-seropositive.

This chain uses TRBV27 with TRBJ2-3; 10 nucleotides line up with TRBD2. This CDR3 is built from 14 residues. Losses at the gene ends were 5 bases for V and 5 bases for J; bases not matched to a gene: 4. The germline CDR1 and CDR2 sequences are MNHEY and SMNVEV (reference sequence). The CDR3 here is CASSKLAGRDTQYF. The CDR3 DNA is TGTGCCAGCAGTAAACTAGCGGGGCGAGATACGCAGTATTTT.

The chain has TRBV11-2 and TRBJ2-1; the D gene is possibly TRBD2 (5 bases). Looked up from germline, CDR1 is SGHAT and CDR2 is FQNNGV. The CDR3 spans 13 residues. V was clipped by 3 bases and J by 12 bases, with 15 bases between them. In DNA form, the CDR3 reads TGTGCCAGCAGCTTTAGGGAGACGGGTGGGCAGTTCTTC. Encoded protein: CASSFRETGGQFF. Variable domain in full (rest from reference TRBV11-2 and TRBJ2-1): EAGVAQSPRYKIIEKRQSVAFWCNPISGHATLYWYQQILGQGPKLLIQFQNNGVVDDSQLPKDRFSAERLKGVDSTLKIQPAKLEDSAVYLCASSFRETGGQFFGPGTRLTVL.

The gene calls are TRBV6-1 and TRBJ1-1; D is perhaps TRBD1 (5 bases). CDR3 length: 15 residues. V dropped 6 bases and J dropped 4 bases, with 18 bases sitting between them. CDR1 is MNHNS and CDR2 is SASEGT in the germline V gene. CDR3 residues: CASREPGGSRTEAFF. CDR3 nucleotides: TGTGCCAGCAGGGAGCCGGGGGGTTCGCGCACTGAAGCTTTCTTT.

Only one count was recorded for this clone. The gene calls are TRBV12-5 and TRBJ1-1; TRBD1 might be the D (6 bases). Per the germline V gene, CDR1 is LGHNT and CDR2 is FRNRAP. V dropped 1 base and J dropped 12 bases, with 9 bases sitting between them. This CDR3 contains 11 residues. CDR3 region: CASGLGGPTFF. Here the CDR3 DNA reads TGTGCTAGTGGTTTGGGGGGGCCGACTTTCTTT.

J is TRBJ1-5 and V is TRBV7-2, with D maybe TRBD1 (5 bases). The CDR3 contains 15 residues. The V gene's germline CDR1 is SGHTA and CDR2 FQGNSA. V was pared by 5 bases and J by 2 bases, with 13 bases between. CDR3 sequence: CASSSRGGGNQPQHF. In DNA, the CDR3 is TGTGCCAGCAGCAGCCGGGGGGGTGGCAATCAGCCCCAGCATTTT.

V is TRBV18 and J is TRBJ1-1; 9 bases are shared with TRBD1. Germline values: CDR1 KGHSH, CDR2 LQKENI. J gave up 6 bases and V 7 bases, and 6 bases lay outside the gene matches. The CDR3 loop spans 13 amino acids. This CDR3 is CASFGTGNAEAFF. The CDR3 DNA sequence: TGTGCCAGCTTCGGGACAGGGAATGCTGAAGCTTTCTTT.

The chain uses TRBV7-9 and TRBJ2-4, with unresolved D. CDR3 length: 16 amino acids. The germline gives CDR1 SEHNR, CDR2 FQNEAQ (reference sequence). V lost 4 bases, J lost 0 bases, and 13 bases lay in between. This CDR3 is CASSSVGGLAKNIQYF. The CDR3 nucleotides read TGTGCCAGCAGCTCCGTAGGCGGCCTAGCCAAAAACATTCAGTACTTC.

This rearrangement joins TRBV7-9 to TRBJ2-7, with a possible D match to TRBD2 (7 bases). Looked up from germline, CDR1 is SEHNR and CDR2 is FQNEAQ (reference sequence). Trimming cost V 0 bases and J 7 bases, with 13 bases left between them. The CDR3 has 14 residues. The CDR3 DNA reads TGTGCCAGCAGCTTAGCGGGGGGGGCTGGGGAGCAGTACTTC. It yields the protein CASSLAGGAGEQYF.

The V gene is TRBV29-1, the J gene TRBJ1-1; TRBD1 agrees at 8 bases. The CDR3 runs 15 residues. Germline CDR1 SQVTM, CDR2 ANQGSEA. Unmatched junction bases numbered 6, after V lost 2 bases and J lost 1 base. This CDR3 is CSVEWAGGGNTEAFF. CDR3 coding DNA: TGCAGCGTTGAATGGGCAGGGGGCGGGAACACTGAAGCTTTCTTT.